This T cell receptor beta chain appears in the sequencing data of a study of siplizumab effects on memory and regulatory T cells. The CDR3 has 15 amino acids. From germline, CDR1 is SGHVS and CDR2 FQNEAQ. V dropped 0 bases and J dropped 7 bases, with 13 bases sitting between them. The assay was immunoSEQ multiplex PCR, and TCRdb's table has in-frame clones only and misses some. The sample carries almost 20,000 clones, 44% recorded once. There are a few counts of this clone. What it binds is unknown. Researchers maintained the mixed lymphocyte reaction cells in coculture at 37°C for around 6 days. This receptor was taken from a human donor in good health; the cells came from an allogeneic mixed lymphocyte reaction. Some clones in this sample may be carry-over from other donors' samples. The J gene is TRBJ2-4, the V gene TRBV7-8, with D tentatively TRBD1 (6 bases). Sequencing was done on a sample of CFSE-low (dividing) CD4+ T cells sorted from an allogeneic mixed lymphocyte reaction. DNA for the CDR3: TGTGCCAGCAGCTTAGCCCTAACAGGGACGAACATTCAGTACTTC. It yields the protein CASSLALTGTNIQYF.